The 29 T cell receptor beta chains given below trace back to one sample, sequenced in a study of T cell responses to AZD1222 COVID-19 vaccine. Profiling relied on immunoSEQ multiplex PCR, and the TCRdb table lists in-frame clones only, not all of them. The repertoire holds about 130,000 clones, about 90% seen once, with under 9.5% in the top ten. The starting material was peripheral blood, obtained on day 0 of AZD1222 vaccination. The source of these receptors is an adult in good health.

V and J are TRBV9 and TRBJ1-3; 8 bases map to TRBD1. Germline V gene sequence: CDR1 SGDLS, CDR2 YYNGEE. J gave up 4 bases and V 5 bases, and 8 bases lay outside the gene matches. CDR3 length: 15 residues. The CDR3 DNA sequence: TGTGCCAGCAGAGGACAGGGCCCTCTGGGAAACACCATATATTTT. Translated, it gives CASRGQGPLGNTIYF. The variable domain in full, with the rest retrieved from reference TRBV9 and TRBJ1-3, is DSGVTQTPKHLITATGQRVTLRCSPRSGDLSVYWYQQSLDQGLQFLIQYYNGEERAKGNILERFSAQQFPDLHSELNLSSLELGDSALYFCASRGQGPLGNTIYFGEGSWLTVV.

The chain couples TRBV7-2 to TRBJ2-7, with 13 bases aligning to TRBD2. This CDR3 comprises 15 residues. With V trimmed by 5 bases and J by 4 bases, 5 bases remained unmatched. Per the germline V gene, CDR1 is SGHTA and CDR2 is FQGNSA. The DNA for the CDR3 is TGTGCCAGCAGCATGACTAGCGGGAGGTCATACGAGCAGTACTTC. This gives the protein CASSMTSGRSYEQYF. The whole variable domain, remainder taken from reference TRBV7-2 and TRBJ2-7, is GAGVSQSPSNKVTEKGKDVELRCDPISGHTALYWYRQSLGQGLEFLIYFQGNSAPDKSGLPSDRFSAERTGGSVSTLTIQRTQQEDSAVYLCASSMTSGRSYEQYFGPGTRLTVT.

This clone came up many times. The J gene is TRBJ1-2, the V gene TRBV4-1; D gene ambiguous. The CDR3 totals 15 residues. The V end lost 0 bases, the J end lost 5 bases, and 13 bases lay between the germline ends. CDR1 and CDR2 (germline): MGHRA, YSYEKL. CDR3 nucleotide sequence: TGCGCCAGCAGCCAAGAAAAGGCAGCCTATTATGGCTACACCTTC. Its translation: CASSQEKAAYYGYTF.

This chain uses TRBV9 with TRBJ2-2; D might be TRBD2 (5 bases). CDR3 length: 15 amino acids. V was clipped by 0 bases and J by 7 bases, with 13 bases between them. Germline V gene lookup returns CDR1 SGDLS and CDR2 YYNGEE. The CDR3 DNA is TGTGCCAGCAGCGTAGTAGCGACAAGAGGCGGGGAGCTGTTTTTT. This sequence encodes CASSVVATRGGELFF. The variable domain in full, completed from reference TRBV9 and TRBJ2-2, reads DSGVTQTPKHLITATGQRVTLRCSPRSGDLSVYWYQQSLDQGLQFLIQYYNGEERAKGNILERFSAQQFPDLHSELNLSSLELGDSALYFCASSVVATRGGELFFGEGSRLTVL.

The DNA of the CDR3 is TGTGCCAGCAGCGCCTCGTTGAGCCCCGGGGAGCTGTTTTTT. Translating it yields CASSASLSPGELFF. This rearrangement joins TRBV7-3 to TRBJ2-2; no reliable D call. The germline CDR1 and CDR2 sequences are SGHTA and FQGTGA. V lost 5 bases to trimming and J lost 6 bases, with 13 bases between them. CDR3 length equals 14 residues. Full variable domain (missing parts from reference TRBV7-3 and TRBJ2-2): GAGVSQTPSNKVTEKGKYVELRCDPISGHTALYWYRQSLGQGPEFLIYFQGTGAADDSGLPNDRFFAVRPEGSVSTLKIQRTERGDSAVYLCASSASLSPGELFFGEGSRLTVL.

The chain joins TRBV5-4 to TRBJ2-7, with 8 bases lining up with TRBD1. Trimming removed 3 bases from V and 5 bases from J; junction bases left unmatched: 4. The CDR3 is 13 residues long. Germline V gene data show CDR1 as SGHNT and CDR2 as YYREEE (reference sequence). The DNA for the CDR3 is TGTGCCAGCAGCTGGACAGGGTCTGACGAGCAGTACTTC. Residues: CASSWTGSDEQYF.

The J gene is TRBJ2-1, the V gene TRBV18, with a weak D call TRBD2 (5 bases). V lost 0 bases to trimming and J lost 7 bases, with 16 bases between them. Germline V gene data show CDR1 as KGHSH and CDR2 as LQKENI. This CDR3 has 16 residues. CDR3 sequence (DNA): TGTGCCAGCTCACCACCCGGAGGAAACGCCGGGAATGAGCAGTTCTTC. Protein product: CASSPPGGNAGNEQFF.

In its sample, this clone was seen a few times. V usage is TRBV21-1 and J usage is TRBJ2-7; whether TRBD2, the table's D call, matches the DNA was not checked. TRBV21-1 is listed as a pseudogene. This CDR3 comprises 18 residues. The CDR3 DNA follows: TGTGCCAGCAGCAAATCAGATACCCCTCGGGAGATACCCTACGAGCAGTACTTC. Its protein product is CASSKSDTPREIPYEQYF.

The V and J genes are TRBV6-1 and TRBJ1-2; D uncertain. V was pared by 3 bases and J by 4 bases, with 12 bases between. The CDR3 covers 14 residues. CDR1 is MNHNS and CDR2 is SASEGT in the germline V gene. CDR3 residues: CASSEDGWTYGYTF. DNA for the CDR3: TGTGCCAGCAGTGAGGACGGATGGACCTATGGCTACACCTTC.

Written as DNA, the CDR3 is TGCAGCGGTGCTGTTGGGGGCGGGAGCACTGAAGCTTTCTTT. It codes for CSGAVGGGSTEAFF. The chain employs TRBV29-1 and TRBJ1-1, with D tentatively TRBD1 (6 bases). This CDR3 has 14 residues. Germline CDR1 is SQVTM and CDR2 is ANQGSEA. The ends were cut back, 7 bases at V and 4 bases at J, with 19 bases in the middle.

This clone was seen a handful of times. The gene calls are TRBV5-1 and TRBJ1-5; TRBD1 is a possible D gene (6 bases). Looked up from germline, CDR1 is SGHRS and CDR2 is YFSETQ. Trimming cost V 4 bases and J 4 bases, with 12 bases left between them. This CDR3 region has 14 residues. The CDR3 DNA reads as TGCGCCAGCAGCCGGGACATCGGGAATCAGCCCCAGCATTTT. This translates into CASSRDIGNQPQHF.

The chain combines TRBV5-1 with TRBJ2-5; TRBD1 or TRBD2 may be the D gene (5 bases each). CDR1 is SGHRS, CDR2 YFSETQ, per germline. CDR3 length: 15 residues. V lost 2 bases and J 0 bases, leaving 11 bases between the germline ends. The CDR3 reads CASSLTGRNQETQYF. Here the CDR3 DNA reads TGCGCCAGCAGCTTAACGGGACGGAACCAAGAGACCCAGTACTTC.

A note on this clone: The DNA is left out, because the CDR3 cannot be placed on it with certainty; the CDR3 is given as TCRdb lists it. The chain is built from TRBV19 and TRBJ1-2. Inclusive of both ends, the CDR3 amounts to 12 amino acids. CDR1 LNHDA and CDR2 SQIVND come from the germline V gene (reference sequence). The CDR3 is CASSVARGADTF.

CDR3 loop: CASSWGPEIGTDTQYF. CDR3 bases: TGTGCCAGCAGCTGGGGGCCTGAAATAGGTACAGATACGCAGTATTTT. The V gene is TRBV27, the J gene TRBJ2-3; perhaps TRBD1 as D (6 bases). The germline V and J ends were trimmed by 6 bases and 3 bases, with 19 bases remaining between them. CDR1 and CDR2 from the germline V gene are MNHEY and SMNVEV (reference sequence). The CDR3 has 16 residues.

This chain uses TRBV6-5 with TRBJ1-3; a possible D gene is TRBD1 (6 bases). V lost 2 bases to trimming and J lost 4 bases, with 12 bases between them. From germline, CDR1 is MNHEY and CDR2 SVGAGI. The CDR3 runs to 15 residues. The CDR3 coding sequence is TGTGCCAGCAGTTACGCTCAGGGGTCCGGAAACACCATATATTTT. Its translation: CASSYAQGSGNTIYF.

This clone was seen a handful of times. V usage is TRBV28 and J usage is TRBJ1-4; maybe TRBD1 (5 bases). Germline CDR1 reads MDHEN; CDR2 reads SYDVKM. CDR3 length equals 15 residues. V lost 4 bases and J lost 7, with 16 bases in between. CDR3: CASSSSGFWGEKLFF. The CDR3 DNA reads TGTGCCAGCAGTTCCTCAGGGTTTTGGGGTGAAAAACTGTTTTTT.

The CDR3 sequence is CASSRAGTGYGSEQFF. CDR3 sequence (DNA): TGTGCCAGCAGCAGAGCCGGGACAGGGTATGGGAGTGAGCAGTTCTTC. This rearrangement joins TRBV7-2 to TRBJ2-1, with TRBD1 matching over 9 bases. The ends lost 5 bases at V and 9 bases at J; junction bases unmatched: 14. The CDR3 consists of 16 residues. CDR1 is SGHTA and CDR2 is FQGNSA in the germline V gene.

The rearrangement uses TRBV10-1 and TRBJ2-7; D gene unclear. The CDR3 extends over 12 amino acids. Germline V CDR1 and CDR2: WNHNN, SYGVQD (reference sequence). The V end was cut by 5 bases, the J end by 1 base, with 6 bases between. This chain's CDR3 is CASSSDSYEQYF. The CDR3 region has the DNA TGCGCCAGCAGTAGTGATTCCTACGAGCAGTACTTC.

The gene calls are TRBV3-1 (or the pseudogene TRBV3-2) and TRBJ2-1; possible D gene TRBD2, 5 bases. V was pared by 1 base and J by 8 bases, with 12 bases between. This CDR3 comprises 14 residues. The V gene's germline CDR1 is LGHDT and CDR2 YNNKEL (reference sequence). The CDR3 DNA is TGTGCCAGCAGCCAAGGGACTTCAGTGGATGAGCAGTTCTTC. This codes for CASSQGTSVDEQFF.

The gene calls are TRBV18 and TRBJ2-2; D possibly corresponds to TRBD1 (6 bases). From germline, CDR1 is KGHSH and CDR2 LQKENI. The CDR3 loop spans 17 amino acids. Trimming took 0 bases from V and 6 from J, leaving 17 bases between them. The CDR3 DNA is TGTGCCAGCTCACCACCGACAGCCACAGGGACGCCCGGGGAGCTGTTTTTT. Protein: CASSPPTATGTPGELFF.

The rearrangement links TRBV5-1 to TRBJ2-5; D is possibly TRBD1 or TRBD2 (5 bases each). The CDR3 has 15 residues. Per the germline V gene, CDR1 is SGHRS and CDR2 is YFSETQ. Trimming shortened V by 3 bases and J by 2 bases, and 14 bases separated the two germline ends. CDR3 loop: CASSWTGRGQETQYF. In DNA, the CDR3 is TGCGCCAGCAGCTGGACGGGAAGGGGTCAAGAGACCCAGTACTTC.

The J gene is TRBJ2-3, the V gene TRBV9; no firm D call. The CDR3 has 16 amino acids. Looked up from germline, CDR1 is SGDLS and CDR2 is YYNGEE. V was cut by 4 bases and J by 4 bases, with 19 bases left in between. CDR3 protein: CASSPRTDLGADTQYF. The CDR3 nucleotides read TGTGCCAGCAGCCCTCGGACCGATTTGGGCGCAGATACGCAGTATTTT.

This chain uses TRBV7-2 with TRBJ2-2, with TRBD2 matching 9 bases. CDR1 is SGHTA and CDR2 is FQGNSA in the germline V gene. Germline trimming cut 6 bases from V and 3 bases from J; bases unmatched to any gene: 5. There are 15 residues in the CDR3. The CDR3 region has the DNA TGTGCCAGCAGGGATATAGCGGGAGACACCGGGGAGCTGTTTTTT. It is translated as CASRDIAGDTGELFF.

The gene calls are TRBV12-5 and TRBJ1-3; weak D call: TRBD1 (6 bases). Germline CDR1 and CDR2: LGHNT and FRNRAP. V gave up 0 bases and J gave up 4 bases, with 7 bases separating them. The CDR3 is made up of 14 amino acids. DNA for the CDR3: TGTGCTAGTGGTTTGGTAACAGGGGGAAACACCATATATTTT. Amino acid sequence: CASGLVTGGNTIYF.

J is TRBJ1-5 and V is TRBV5-8; D not certain. CDR1 is SGHTS and CDR2 is YDEGEE in the germline V gene. This CDR3 has 13 amino acids. The V and J ends lost 3 bases and 7 bases respectively, with 11 bases between them. CDR3 in amino acids: CASSSTEGQPQHF. CDR3 nucleotide sequence: TGTGCCAGCAGCTCGACGGAAGGACAGCCCCAGCATTTT.

V usage is TRBV19 and J usage is TRBJ2-5, with D perhaps being TRBD1 or TRBD2 (7 bases each). The germline V gene has CDR1 LNHDA and CDR2 SQIVND (reference sequence). The CDR3 is 16 amino acids. Trimming took off 4 bases at V and 2 bases at J, with 17 bases between the two ends. CDR3 protein: CASSNLQGRGQETQYF. In nucleotides, the CDR3 is TGTGCCAGTAGTAATTTACAGGGGAGGGGACAAGAGACCCAGTACTTC.

The genes are TRBV13 and TRBJ1-1; no definite D call. The CDR3 is 13 amino acids. Trimming pared 2 bases from V and 1 base from J, leaving 5 bases between. Germline values: CDR1 PRHDT, CDR2 FYEKMQ (reference sequence). In nucleotides, the CDR3 is TGTGCCAGCAGCTTATCAGGGAACACTGAAGCTTTCTTT. Its protein product is CASSLSGNTEAFF.

This rearrangement joins TRBV6-6 to TRBJ2-6; 7 bases align to TRBD1. Looked up from germline, CDR1 is MNHNY and CDR2 is SVGAGI (reference sequence). Trimming cost V 5 bases and J 0 bases; bases outside gene matches: 7. This CDR3 is built from 17 residues. The CDR3 DNA reads TGTGCCAGCAGTCGACAGGGCGTTAGCTCTGGGGCCAACGTCCTGACTTTC. Translating it yields CASSRQGVSSGANVLTF.

V gene TRBV5-4 combines with J gene TRBJ2-3, with D perhaps matching TRBD2 (5 bases). CDR1 and CDR2 (germline): SGHNT, YYREEE (reference sequence). Trimming cost V 0 bases and J 5 bases, with 13 bases left between them. The CDR3 is made up of 15 amino acids. In nucleotides, the CDR3 is TGTGCCAGCAGCTTGGGTGGGAGTGCTAAAGATACGCAGTATTTT. As protein: CASSLGGSAKDTQYF.